A few counts support the clone carrying this TCR beta chain. Its antigen remains unknown. One end of the junction does not line up with germline, which may come from a read error. A second PCR, run for roughly 7 to 12 cycles, used a sample-barcoded 5' primer plus a J-beta primer mix. MiXCR, run by TCRdb on the 5' RACE reads, gives a single entry per CDR3 protein. The table includes roughly 1.7 million distinct CDR3 sequences, approximately 32% detected once. This sample is drawn from a study of blood T cells in healthy people across ages. The CDR3 is 18 amino acids. Germline CDR1 is MGHRA and CDR2 is YSYEKL. General study results and limits: Naive and antigen-experienced cells could not be conclusively compared, given unsorted PBMCs. In older individuals, TCR beta diversity per million T cells was lower, falling roughly linearly with age.

The material sequenced was blood. This receptor was taken from a woman in her 30s in good health. The chain uses TRBV4-1 and TRBJ2-3; D may match TRBD1 or TRBD2 (5 bases each). The CDR3 DNA reads TGCGCCAGCAGCCAAATCGGGAAGACTTTCGGCAGGGCAGATACACAGTATTTT. Translation gives CASSQIGKTFGRADTQYF.